The next 26 T cell receptor beta chains were all read from a single sample in a study of CD8 T cells in Susac syndrome. Random hexamers served to reverse transcribe roughly 0.5 to 1 ug RNA. TCRdb itself ran the immunoSEQ multiplex PCR reads through MiXCR, one entry per CDR3 protein. The table shows some 200,000 distinct CDR3 sequences, with approximately 90% occurring only once. The sample was CD8+ T cells from PBMCs. The receptor source for this set is a human donor with multiple sclerosis.

About this clonotype itself: One junction end disagrees with the germline gene, perhaps due to a read error. The gene calls are TRBV2 and TRBJ2-1, with 9 bases matching TRBD1. Per germline, CDR1 SNHLY and CDR2 FYNNEI. The CDR3 has 12 amino acids. The CDR3 protein is CASSDGPGQGIF. The CDR3 nucleotides are TGTGCCAGCAGTGATGGCCCGGGACAGGGCATCTTC.

This chain uses TRBV2 with TRBJ2-2; 8 nucleotides agree with TRBD2. Germline V gene sequence: CDR1 SNHLY, CDR2 FYNNEI. The CDR3 is 16 residues long. Trimming removed 5 bases from V and 5 bases from J; junction bases left unmatched: 10. The CDR3 loop reads CASSSGAAGETGELFF. The CDR3 DNA reads TGTGCCAGCAGTTCTGGAGCAGCGGGAGAAACCGGGGAGCTGTTTTTT.

The chain employs TRBV20-1 and TRBJ2-1, with no clear D. The germline V gene encodes CDR1 DFQATT and CDR2 SNEGSKA (reference sequence). The CDR3 spans 13 residues. The V and J ends lost 2 bases and 2 bases respectively, with 7 bases between them. CDR3 coding DNA: TGCAGTGCTAGATTAAGGACCTACAATGAGCAGTTCTTC. This codes for CSARLRTYNEQFF.

The rearrangement joins TRBV9 to TRBJ2-2; tentative D call: TRBD1 (5 bases). Trimming cost V 4 bases and J 8 bases, with 12 bases left between them. Germline-derived CDR1 and CDR2 are SGDLS and YYNGEE. This CDR3 contains 13 residues. DNA for the CDR3: TGTGCCAGCAGCCAATCAGGGTTGGGGGAGCTGTTTTTT. The encoded protein is CASSQSGLGELFF.

The chain carries TRBV6-5 and TRBJ1-1; tentatively, D is TRBD1 (6 bases). CDR1 MNHEY and CDR2 SVGAGI come from the germline V gene. CDR3 length equals 13 residues. V was clipped by 7 bases and J by 4 bases, with 13 bases between them. CDR3 nucleotides: TGTGCCAGCACCACACAGGGTGGCACTGAAGCTTTCTTT. Amino acids: CASTTQGGTEAFF.

The gene calls are TRBV6-2 or TRBV6-3 and TRBJ2-2; TRBD2 is a possible D gene (5 bases). This CDR3 comprises 19 residues. Trimming removed 4 bases from V and 0 bases from J, with 21 bases in between. The germline gives CDR1 MNHEY, CDR2 SVGEGT. CDR3 sequence: CASSFPDPKRSPNTGELFF. CDR3 DNA: TGTGCCAGCAGTTTCCCCGACCCAAAGCGGTCTCCGAACACCGGGGAGCTGTTTTTT.

The chain employs TRBV27 and TRBJ2-2, with D maybe TRBD1 (6 bases). Germline V CDR1 and CDR2: MNHEY, SMNVEV (reference sequence). The ends were cut back, 6 bases at V and 1 base at J, with 12 bases in the middle. The CDR3 has 15 residues. For the CDR3, the DNA is TGTGCCAGCAGCTTGGGGACACTGAACACCGGGGAGCTGTTTTTT. It yields the protein CASSLGTLNTGELFF.

V usage is TRBV9 and J usage is TRBJ2-5, with 10 bases identical to TRBD2. The length of the CDR3 is 18 residues. Per germline, CDR1 SGDLS and CDR2 YYNGEE. The V segment lost 4 bases and the J segment 5 bases; nucleotides outside the gene matches: 17. CDR3 in DNA: TGTGCCAGCAGCCTCGCCTCAGCGGGGGGGCAGGCCGGGGAGACCCAGTACTTC. Translation: CASSLASAGGQAGETQYF.

This chain joins TRBV5-4 and TRBJ2-1; tentative D call: TRBD2 (6 bases). V gave up 1 base and J gave up 1 base, with 21 bases separating them. The CDR3 extends over 19 amino acids. The germline gives CDR1 SGHNT, CDR2 YYREEE (reference sequence). The CDR3 reads CASSLKGMAAGLSYNEQFF. In nucleotides, the CDR3 is TGTGCCAGCAGCTTGAAAGGTATGGCGGCGGGATTATCCTACAATGAGCAGTTCTTC.

The rearrangement links TRBV30 to TRBJ2-3; 8 bases are shared with TRBD2. Germline assignment: CDR1 GTSNPN and CDR2 SVGIG (reference sequence). V dropped 4 bases and J dropped 2; count of bases not matched to a gene: 5. The CDR3 totals 14 residues. The CDR3 nucleotides read TGTGCCTGGATAGGCGGGGGGCACACAGATACGCAGTATTTT. This gives the protein CAWIGGGHTDTQYF. Full variable domain (outside the CDR3, taken from reference TRBV30 and TRBJ2-3): SQTIHQWPATLVQPVGSPLSLECTVEGTSNPNLYWYRQAAGRGLQLLFYSVGIGQISSEVPQNLSASRPQDRQFILSSKKLLLSDSGFYLCAWIGGGHTDTQYFGPGTRLTVL.

V usage is TRBV23-1 and J usage is TRBJ2-5; 10 nucleotides match TRBD1. TRBV23-1 is an ORF; its function is uncertain. Trimming took 2 bases from V and 2 from J; bases not matched to a gene: 2. The CDR3 has 15 amino acids. CDR3 protein: CASSQGQGVQETQYF. CDR3 bases: TGCGCCAGCAGTCAAGGACAGGGGGTTCAAGAGACCCAGTACTTC.

V gene TRBV15 combines with J gene TRBJ2-5, with 9 positions matching TRBD1. V lost 1 base to trimming and J lost 2 bases; unmatched junction nucleotides: 2. CDR1 and CDR2 (germline): LNHNV, YYDKDF (reference sequence). The CDR3 contains 15 residues. Written as DNA, the CDR3 is TGTGCCACCAGCAGAGTGGGACAGGGACAAGAGACCCAGTACTTC. Protein: CATSRVGQGQETQYF. The full variable domain, its missing parts supplied by reference TRBV15 and TRBJ2-5, is DAMVIQNPRYQVTQFGKPVTLSCSQTLNHNVMYWYQQKSSQAPKLLFHYYDKDFNNEADTPDNFQSRRPNTSFCFLDIRSPGLGDTAMYLCATSRVGQGQETQYFGPGTRLLVL.

The rearrangement uses TRBV5-6 and TRBJ1-5; 9 bases match TRBD1. The CDR3 contains 14 residues. V was pared by 2 bases and J by 6 bases, with 3 bases of the junction left unmatched. Germline CDR1 and CDR2: SGHDT and YYEEEE. The CDR3, as DNA: TGTGCCAGCAGCTTTGGACAGGGGAGTCAGCCCCAGCATTTT. Its translation is CASSFGQGSQPQHF.

V usage is TRBV27 and J usage is TRBJ2-5; TRBD1 is a possible D gene (5 bases). CDR1 and CDR2 from the germline V gene are MNHEY and SMNVEV (reference sequence). The CDR3 totals 15 residues. V was shortened by 6 bases and J by 2 bases, with 16 bases between the two germline ends. The CDR3 reads CASSRRSTVQETQYF. CDR3 in DNA: TGTGCCAGCAGCCGACGATCGACAGTACAAGAGACCCAGTACTTC.

The chain combines TRBV12-3 or TRBV12-4 with TRBJ2-7; D might be TRBD1 (5 bases). This CDR3 is built from 14 residues. V gave up 3 bases and J gave up 2 bases, with 11 bases separating them. CDR3 DNA sequence: TGTGCCAGCAGTTTCCCAGGGTCCGCCTACGAGCAGTACTTC. It is translated as CASSFPGSAYEQYF.

This chain connects TRBV9 to TRBJ1-2; D unclear. The V and J ends lost 0 bases and 4 bases respectively, with 10 bases between them. The V gene's germline CDR1 is SGDLS and CDR2 YYNGEE. The CDR3 loop spans 14 amino acids. The CDR3 here is CASSVADTSYGYTF. CDR3 bases: TGTGCCAGCAGCGTAGCCGACACTTCCTATGGCTACACCTTC.

The chain links TRBV6-2 or TRBV6-3 to TRBJ1-5, with a possible D match to TRBD1 (6 bases). V lost 5 bases and J 8 bases, leaving 16 bases between the germline ends. The CDR3 extends over 14 amino acids. Per the germline V gene, CDR1 is MNHEY and CDR2 is SVGEGT. This CDR3 is CASSLTGMVEPQHF. The CDR3 DNA sequence: TGTGCCAGCAGTCTCACAGGGATGGTGGAGCCCCAGCATTTT.

V is TRBV4-2 and J is TRBJ2-7, with D perhaps TRBD2 (6 bases). Trimming left V 0 bases short and J 2 bases short, with 8 bases between. Per the germline V gene, CDR1 is LGHNA and CDR2 is YNFKEQ. The CDR3 consists of 14 residues. This chain's CDR3 is CASSQDREAYEQYF. CDR3 nucleotides: TGTGCCAGCAGCCAAGACAGGGAGGCCTACGAGCAGTACTTC.

The table lists this clonotype with a few counts. The chain links TRBV27 to TRBJ2-3; D unresolved. Per the germline V gene, CDR1 is MNHEY and CDR2 is SMNVEV (reference sequence). V lost 3 bases, J lost 6 bases, and 7 bases lay in between. The CDR3 contains 12 residues. The CDR3 here is CASSFRRDTQYF. The CDR3 DNA reads as TGTGCCAGCAGTTTCAGACGCGATACGCAGTATTTT.

This clonotype was detected once. The chain recombines TRBV7-3 with TRBJ2-7; 10 bases map to TRBD1. Germline V lookup: CDR1 SGHTA, CDR2 FQGTGA. This CDR3 has 14 residues. V was clipped by 5 bases and J by 5 bases; unmatched bases: 6. CDR3 DNA: TGTGCCAGCAGCGCGACAGGGGGCGAGGACGAGCAGTACTTC. Its protein is CASSATGGEDEQYF.

This chain joins TRBV24-1 and TRBJ2-5; D perhaps matches TRBD1 (6 bases). CDR3 length: 16 amino acids. Per germline, CDR1 KGHDR and CDR2 SFDVKD. V lost 3 bases, J lost 5 bases, and 18 bases lay in between. CDR3 DNA sequence: TGTGCCACCAGTGATGGAACACAGGGAATAGGGGAGACCCAGTACTTC. This encodes CATSDGTQGIGETQYF.

The chain employs TRBV19 and TRBJ2-1; unclear D gene. Germline V gene lookup returns CDR1 LNHDA and CDR2 SQIVND (reference sequence). Trimming took 5 bases from V and 8 from J, leaving 7 bases between them. This CDR3 is 11 amino acids long. The CDR3 is CASSFSHEQFF. For the CDR3, the DNA is TGTGCCAGTAGTTTTAGTCATGAGCAGTTCTTC.

CDR3 in DNA: TGTGCCAGCAGCTTATTAAGCGGGAGGGATGAGCAGTTCTTC. This encodes CASSLLSGRDEQFF. V gene TRBV7-3 combines with J gene TRBJ2-1, with TRBD2 identical over 10 bases. This CDR3 spans 14 amino acids. The trim removed 2 bases at V and 8 bases at J, leaving 3 bases unmatched. Germline CDR1 is SGHTA and CDR2 is FQGTGA.

The V call is TRBV7-9, the J call TRBJ1-2; no definite D call. The germline V and J ends were trimmed by 8 bases and 4 bases, with 17 bases remaining between them. CDR1 and CDR2 (germline): SEHNR, FQNEAQ (reference sequence). The CDR3 spans 14 residues. CDR3 loop: CASSFARAVYGYTF. The CDR3 nucleotides are TGTGCCAGCTCTTTTGCGAGGGCGGTCTATGGCTACACCTTC. Full variable domain (outside the CDR3, taken from reference TRBV7-9 and TRBJ1-2): DTGVSQNPRHKITKRGQNVTFRCDPISEHNRLYWYRQTLGQGPEFLTYFQNEAQLEKSRLLSDRFSAERPKGSFSTLEIQRTEQGDSAMYLCASSFARAVYGYTFGSGTRLTVV.

This rearrangement joins TRBV25-1 to TRBJ1-6; D not resolved. V was clipped by 8 bases and J by 5 bases, with 16 bases between them. Per germline, CDR1 MGHDK and CDR2 SYGVNS. CDR3 length: 15 amino acids. The chain's CDR3 is CASSLYSGDNSPLHF. The CDR3 DNA follows: TGTGCCAGCTCTCTCTACAGCGGGGATAATTCACCCCTCCACTTT. The full variable domain, completed using reference TRBV25-1 and TRBJ1-6, is EADIYQTPRYLVIGTGKKITLECSQTMGHDKMYWYQQDPGMELHLIHYSYGVNSTEKGDLSSESTVSRIRTEHFPLTLESARPSHTSQYLCASSLYSGDNSPLHFGNGTRLTVT.

This clonotype occurred once. V and J are TRBV7-9 and TRBJ2-1, with a possible D match to TRBD2 (5 bases). The CDR3 has 14 residues. Trimming took 3 bases from V and 8 from J, leaving 14 bases between them. Per the germline V gene, CDR1 is SEHNR and CDR2 is FQNEAQ (reference sequence). CDR3 sequence: CASSLTGRDDEQFF. CDR3 DNA: TGTGCCAGCAGCTTGACTGGGAGAGACGATGAGCAGTTCTTC.